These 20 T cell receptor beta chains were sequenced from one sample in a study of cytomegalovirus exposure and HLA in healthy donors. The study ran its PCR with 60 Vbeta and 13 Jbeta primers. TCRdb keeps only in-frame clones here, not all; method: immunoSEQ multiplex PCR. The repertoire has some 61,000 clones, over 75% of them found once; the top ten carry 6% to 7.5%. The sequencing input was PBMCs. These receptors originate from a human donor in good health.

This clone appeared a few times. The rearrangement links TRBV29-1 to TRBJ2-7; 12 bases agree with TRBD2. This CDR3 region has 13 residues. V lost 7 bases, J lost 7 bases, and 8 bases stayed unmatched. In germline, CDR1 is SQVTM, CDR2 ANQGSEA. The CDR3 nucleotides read TGCAGCGCTGCTAGCGGGGGGGCTCGTGAGCAGTACTTC. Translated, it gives CSAASGGAREQYF.

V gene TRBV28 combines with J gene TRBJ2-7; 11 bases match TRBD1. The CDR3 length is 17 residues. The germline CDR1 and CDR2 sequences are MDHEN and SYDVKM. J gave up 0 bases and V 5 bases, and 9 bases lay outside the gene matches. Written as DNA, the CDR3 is TGTGCCAGCAGTGAGACTCCGGGACAGGGGGACTCCTACGAGCAGTACTTC. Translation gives CASSETPGQGDSYEQYF.

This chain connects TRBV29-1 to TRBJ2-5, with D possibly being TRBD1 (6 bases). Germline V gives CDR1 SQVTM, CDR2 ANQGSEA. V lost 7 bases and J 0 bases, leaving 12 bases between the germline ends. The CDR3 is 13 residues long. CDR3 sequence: CSGAAGDQETQYF. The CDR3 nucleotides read TGCAGCGGGGCGGCAGGGGACCAAGAGACCCAGTACTTC.

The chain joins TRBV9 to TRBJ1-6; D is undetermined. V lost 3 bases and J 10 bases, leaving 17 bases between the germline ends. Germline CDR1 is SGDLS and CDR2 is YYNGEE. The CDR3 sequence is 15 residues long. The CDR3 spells CASSARTNLGSPLHF. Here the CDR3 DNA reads TGTGCCAGCAGCGCCCGGACTAATCTGGGCTCACCCCTCCACTTT.

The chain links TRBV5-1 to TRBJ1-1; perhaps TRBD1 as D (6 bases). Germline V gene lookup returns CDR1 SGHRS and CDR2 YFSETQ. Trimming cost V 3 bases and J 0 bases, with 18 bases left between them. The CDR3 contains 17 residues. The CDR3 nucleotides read TGCGCCAGCAGCTCGGACACAGGGATCTACATGAACACTGAAGCTTTCTTT. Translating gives CASSSDTGIYMNTEAFF.

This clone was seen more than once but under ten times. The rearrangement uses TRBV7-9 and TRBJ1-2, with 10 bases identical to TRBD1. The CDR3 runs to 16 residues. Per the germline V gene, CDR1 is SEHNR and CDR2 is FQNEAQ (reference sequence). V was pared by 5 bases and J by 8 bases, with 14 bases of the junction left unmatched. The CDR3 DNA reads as TGTGCCAGCAGCGATCGGGACAGGGGATTTCGTTTCGGCTACACCTTC. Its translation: CASSDRDRGFRFGYTF. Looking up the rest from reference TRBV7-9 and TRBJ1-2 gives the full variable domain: DTGVSQNPRHKITKRGQNVTFRCDPISEHNRLYWYRQTLGQGPEFLTYFQNEAQLEKSRLLSDRFSAERPKGSFSTLEIQRTEQGDSAMYLCASSDRDRGFRFGYTFGSGTRLTVV.

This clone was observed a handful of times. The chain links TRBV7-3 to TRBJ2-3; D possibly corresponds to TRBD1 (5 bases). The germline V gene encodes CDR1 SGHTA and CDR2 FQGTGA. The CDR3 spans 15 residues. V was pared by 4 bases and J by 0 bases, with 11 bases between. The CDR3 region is CASSSQGSSTDTQYF. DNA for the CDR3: TGTGCCAGCAGCTCCCAGGGCAGTAGCACAGATACGCAGTATTTT. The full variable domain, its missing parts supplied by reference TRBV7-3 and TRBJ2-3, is GAGVSQTPSNKVTEKGKYVELRCDPISGHTALYWYRQSLGQGPEFLIYFQGTGAADDSGLPNDRFFAVRPEGSVSTLKIQRTERGDSAVYLCASSSQGSSTDTQYFGPGTRLTVL.

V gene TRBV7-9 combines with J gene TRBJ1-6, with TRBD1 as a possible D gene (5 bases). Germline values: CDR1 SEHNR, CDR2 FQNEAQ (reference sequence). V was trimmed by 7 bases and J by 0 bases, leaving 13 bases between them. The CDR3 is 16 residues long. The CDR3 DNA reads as TGTGCCAGCACCCTATCGGGGGGCTCCTATAATTCACCCCTCCACTTT. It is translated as CASTLSGGSYNSPLHF. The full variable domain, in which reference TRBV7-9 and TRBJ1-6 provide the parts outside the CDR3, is DTGVSQNPRHKITKRGQNVTFRCDPISEHNRLYWYRQTLGQGPEFLTYFQNEAQLEKSRLLSDRFSAERPKGSFSTLEIQRTEQGDSAMYLCASTLSGGSYNSPLHFGNGTRLTVT.

For the CDR3, the DNA is TGTGCCAGCAGTGAAGCGAGGGCAGGGGGGAACACTGAAGCTTTCTTT. The encoded protein is CASSEARAGGNTEAFF. The V call is TRBV2, the J call TRBJ1-1; 7 positions match TRBD1. Trimming took 0 bases from V and 1 from J; bases not matched to a gene: 5. This CDR3 is 16 amino acids long. CDR1 and CDR2 (germline): SNHLY, FYNNEI.

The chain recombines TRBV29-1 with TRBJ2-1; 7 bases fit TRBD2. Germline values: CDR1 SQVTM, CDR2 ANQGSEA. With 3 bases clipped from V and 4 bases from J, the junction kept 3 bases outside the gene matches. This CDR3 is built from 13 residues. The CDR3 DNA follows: TGCAGCGTTGAGGCTAGCGGTTACAATGAGCAGTTCTTC. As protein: CSVEASGYNEQFF.

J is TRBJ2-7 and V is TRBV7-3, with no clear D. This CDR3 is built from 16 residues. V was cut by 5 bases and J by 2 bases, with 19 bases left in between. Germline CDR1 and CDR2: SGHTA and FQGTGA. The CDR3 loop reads CASSKDGTAGTYEQYF. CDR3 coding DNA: TGTGCCAGCAGCAAGGATGGCACAGCCGGTACCTACGAGCAGTACTTC.

Here the CDR3 reads CASSEIKGHFNQPQHF. The CDR3 DNA reads TGTGCCAGCAGTGAAATTAAGGGACACTTCAATCAGCCCCAGCATTTT. The chain carries TRBV6-1 and TRBJ1-5, with D maybe TRBD1 (6 bases). CDR1 is MNHNS, CDR2 SASEGT, per germline. The CDR3 runs 16 residues. Trimming took 2 bases from V and 3 from J, leaving 14 bases between them.

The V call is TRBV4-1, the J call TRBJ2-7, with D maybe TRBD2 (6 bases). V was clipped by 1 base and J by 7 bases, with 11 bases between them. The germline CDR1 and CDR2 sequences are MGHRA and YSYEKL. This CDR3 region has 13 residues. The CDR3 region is CASSQAGGREQYF. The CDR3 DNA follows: TGCGCCAGCAGCCAAGCCGGAGGGAGAGAGCAGTACTTC.

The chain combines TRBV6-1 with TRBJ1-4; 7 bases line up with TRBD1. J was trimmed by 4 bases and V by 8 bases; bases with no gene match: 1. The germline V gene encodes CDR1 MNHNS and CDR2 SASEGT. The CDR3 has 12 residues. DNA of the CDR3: TGTGCCAGCCAGGGGGTTAATGAAAAACTGTTTTTT. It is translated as CASQGVNEKLFF.

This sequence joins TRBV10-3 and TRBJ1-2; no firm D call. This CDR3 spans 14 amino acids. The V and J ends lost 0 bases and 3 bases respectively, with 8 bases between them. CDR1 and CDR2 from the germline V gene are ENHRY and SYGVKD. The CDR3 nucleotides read TGTGCCATCAGTGAGTCGCACAGCTACTATGGCTACACCTTC. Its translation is CAISESHSYYGYTF.

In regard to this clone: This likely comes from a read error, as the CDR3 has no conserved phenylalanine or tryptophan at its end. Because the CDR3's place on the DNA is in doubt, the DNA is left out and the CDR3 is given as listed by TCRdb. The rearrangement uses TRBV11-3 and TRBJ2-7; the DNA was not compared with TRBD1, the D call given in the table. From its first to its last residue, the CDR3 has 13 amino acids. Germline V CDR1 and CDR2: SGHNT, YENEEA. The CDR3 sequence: CASSSPPGTGPGN.

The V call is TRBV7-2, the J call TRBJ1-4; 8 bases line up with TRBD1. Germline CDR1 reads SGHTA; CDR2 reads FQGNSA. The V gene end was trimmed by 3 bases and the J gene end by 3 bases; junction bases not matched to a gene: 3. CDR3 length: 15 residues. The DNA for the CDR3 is TGTGCCAGCAGCTTGTCGACAGGGGCTAATGAAAAACTGTTTTTT. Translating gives CASSLSTGANEKLFF.

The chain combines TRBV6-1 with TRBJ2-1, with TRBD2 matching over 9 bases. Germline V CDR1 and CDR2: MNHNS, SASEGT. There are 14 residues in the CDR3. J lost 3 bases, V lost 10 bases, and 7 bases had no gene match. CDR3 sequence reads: CATDGAGGYNEQFF. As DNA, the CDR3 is TGTGCCACCGACGGAGCGGGGGGCTACAATGAGCAGTTCTTC.

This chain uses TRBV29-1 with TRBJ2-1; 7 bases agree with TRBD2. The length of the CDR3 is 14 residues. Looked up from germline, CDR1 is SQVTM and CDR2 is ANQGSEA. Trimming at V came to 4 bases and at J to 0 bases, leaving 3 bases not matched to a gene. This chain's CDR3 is CSVGGGLSYNEQFF. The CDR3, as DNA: TGCAGCGTTGGGGGGGGACTCTCCTACAATGAGCAGTTCTTC.

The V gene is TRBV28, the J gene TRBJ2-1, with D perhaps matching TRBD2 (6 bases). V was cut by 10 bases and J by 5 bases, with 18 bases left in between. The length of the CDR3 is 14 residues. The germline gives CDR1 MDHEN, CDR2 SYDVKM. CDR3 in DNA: TGTGCCACCCAGCGGGCCTTTAAGAACAATGAGCAGTTCTTC. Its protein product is CATQRAFKNNEQFF.